This is a list of T cell receptor beta chains from one sample in a study of response to subunit inactivated influenza vaccine. TCRdb independently ran MiXCR on the RT-PCR reads; one entry per CDR3 protein. The table has roughly 170,000 distinct CDR3 sequences, around 8.8% seen once. The input for sequencing was non-naive T cells sorted from PBMCs, taken on the day of vaccination. The receptors derive from a man in his fifties who received an inactivated influenza vaccine. CDR3s include the opening cysteine and the closing phenylalanine or tryptophan. Each record gives: V gene, clone size, CDR3 length, J gene, D gene, CDR3 protein, CDR3 DNA. A D gene is named only where the DNA matches it firmly. For some rows the clone size is stated as once, few or many, or as a class when expanded; others skip it.

TRBV28	once	15	TRBJ2-3	TRBD2	CASTGFSGSPDTQYF	TGTGCCAGCACCGGGTTTAGCGGGAGCCCAGATACGCAGTATTTT
TRBV9	few	14	TRBJ2-2	-	CASNYDPSTGELFF	TGTGCCAGCAACTACGACCCTTCCACCGGGGAGCTGTTTTTT
TRBV5-1	-	14	TRBJ2-4	-	CASSLGDGPRDQYF	TGCGCCAGCAGCTTGGGGGACGGGCCCCGCGATCAGTACTTC
TRBV15	few	15	TRBJ1-4	-	CATSRDIISAVRLFF	TGTGCCACCAGCAGAGATATCATTTCGGCGGTTCGCCTGTTTTTT
TRBV28	few	16	TRBJ2-1	TRBD1	CASSKTGGAVTNEQFF	TGTGCCAGCAGTAAAACAGGGGGCGCGGTAACCAATGAGCAGTTCTTC
TRBV2	few	16	TRBJ2-5	TRBD2	CASSGTGTSGEETQYF	TGTGCCAGCAGTGGTACCGGGACTAGCGGAGAAGAGACCCAGTACTTC
TRBV6-5	few	12	TRBJ2-5	TRBD1	CASSDRVGTQYF	TGTGCCAGCAGCGACAGGGTCGGGACCCAGTACTTC
TRBV24-1	-	15	TRBJ1-4	TRBD1	CATSDIRDSNEKLFF	TGTGCCACCAGTGATATCCGGGACAGTAATGAAAAACTGTTTTTT
TRBV6-1	-	15	TRBJ2-2	TRBD2	CASGAGGPVSGELFF	TGTGCCAGCGGGGCGGGAGGGCCAGTTTCCGGGGAGCTGTTTTTT
TRBV28	-	12	TRBJ2-3	-	CASSLLENTQYF	TGTGCCAGCAGTTTGCTGGAAAATACGCAGTATTTT
TRBV28	many	13	TRBJ1-5	-	CASNPDSNQPQHF	TGTGCCAGCAACCCGGATAGCAATCAGCCCCAGCATTTT
TRBV7-6	few	15	TRBJ2-1	TRBD2	CASSLIAGDGNEQFF	TGTGCCAGCAGCCTAATAGCGGGAGATGGCAATGAGCAGTTCTTC
TRBV27	-	15	TRBJ2-3	TRBD2	CASSSVTSGTDTQYF	TGTGCCAGCAGTTCAGTGACTAGCGGAACAGATACGCAGTATTTT
TRBV5-1	many	15	TRBJ2-7	TRBD1	CASSLTGTGSYEQYF	TGCGCCAGCAGCTTGACAGGGACAGGGTCCTACGAGCAGTACTTC
TRBV20-1	many	11	TRBJ2-7	TRBD2	CGTSGSYEQYF	TGCGGGACTAGCGGGAGTTACGAGCAGTACTTC
TRBV29-1	-	14	TRBJ1-4	TRBD1	CSALPDREPEKLFF	TGCAGCGCCCTCCCGGACAGGGAGCCCGAAAAACTGTTTTTT
TRBV18	many	16	TRBJ2-1	-	CASSPGGGSSYNEQFF	TGTGCCAGCTCCCCCGGTGGGGGTAGCTCCTACAATGAGCAGTTCTTC
TRBV19	many	15	TRBJ1-5	TRBD1	CASSTTGGGNQPQHF	TGTGCCAGTAGTACGACAGGGGGCGGCAATCAGCCCCAGCATTTT
TRBV3-1	many	16	TRBJ2-6	-	CASSQPRHSGANVLTF	TGTGCCAGCAGCCAACCAAGACACTCTGGGGCCAACGTCCTGACTTTC
TRBV5-8	few	16	TRBJ2-2	-	CASSWGPNVGTGELFF	TGTGCCAGCAGCTGGGGTCCGAATGTCGGTACCGGGGAGCTGTTTTTT
TRBV28	-	12	TRBJ1-2	-	CASSLSGGGYTF	TGTGCCAGCAGTTTATCGGGGGGCGGCTACACCTTC
TRBV30	few	12	TRBJ2-1	-	CAWSIRGHEQFF	TGTGCCTGGAGTATCCGGGGGCATGAGCAGTTCTTC
TRBV5-1	few	15	TRBJ2-1	-	CASRPSASSYNEQFF	TGCGCCAGCAGACCCAGCGCTAGCTCCTACAATGAGCAGTTCTTC
TRBV20-1	many	12	TRBJ2-1	-	CSGEAPMNEQFF	TGCAGTGGAGAGGCCCCGATGAATGAGCAGTTCTTC
TRBV7-8	-	12	TRBJ2-7	-	CASSLVSIEQYF	TGTGCCAGCAGCTTAGTGTCAATCGAGCAGTACTTC
TRBV19	-	15	TRBJ2-2	TRBD2	CASSKLAVNTGELFF	TGTGCCAGTAGTAAACTAGCGGTGAACACCGGGGAGCTGTTTTTT
TRBV13	many	13	TRBJ1-1	-	CASRLSRNTEAFF	TGTGCCAGCAGGCTGAGCAGAAACACTGAAGCTTTCTTT
TRBV7-2	few	14	TRBJ1-2	-	CASTPVGRGRGYTF	TGTGCCAGCACCCCGGTGGGCAGGGGAAGGGGTTACACCTTC
TRBV28	-	15	TRBJ2-7	-	CASSLLAVGLGEQYF	TGTGCCAGCAGTTTGTTAGCGGTAGGCCTTGGGGAGCAGTACTTC
TRBV5-6	many	15	TRBJ2-3	-	CASSPDYRGPDTQYF	TGTGCCAGCAGCCCAGACTACCGGGGCCCAGATACGCAGTATTTT
TRBV5-6	few	13	TRBJ1-2	-	CASSLRTEDGYTF	TGTGCCAGCAGCTTGAGGACAGAGGATGGCTACACCTTC
TRBV6-1	many	14	TRBJ1-1	-	CATNGGRPNTEAFF	TGTGCCACCAATGGGGGACGGCCGAACACTGAAGCTTTCTTT
TRBV4-3	-	18	TRBJ2-2	-	CASSQVAGLPVSTGELFF	TGCGCCAGCAGCCAAGTGGCCGGACTACCAGTCTCCACCGGGGAGCTGTTTTTT
TRBV3-1	-	17	TRBJ2-3	TRBD1	CASSQATPGQGTDTQYF	TGTGCCAGCAGCCAAGCGACACCGGGACAGGGGACAGATACGCAGTATTTT
TRBV20-1	-	17	TRBJ2-1	TRBD2	CSASTSGEYSSYNEQFF	TGCAGTGCTAGCACTAGCGGAGAATATAGCTCCTACAATGAGCAGTTCTTC
TRBV28	-	13	TRBJ2-5	-	CASSSEHRETQYF	TGTGCCAGCAGTTCCGAACATCGGGAGACCCAGTACTTC
TRBV3-1	many	14	TRBJ1-3	-	CASSQDFGGNTIYF	TGTGCCAGCAGCCAAGACTTTGGAGGAAACACCATATATTTT
TRBV20-1	few	14	TRBJ2-2	-	CSATDGSNTGELFF	TGCAGTGCCACGGACGGATCGAACACCGGGGAGCTGTTTTTT
TRBV7-6	many	15	TRBJ1-1	-	CASSPRAQAGTEAFF	TGTGCCAGCAGCCCCCGGGCGCAGGCGGGGACTGAAGCTTTCTTT
TRBV20-1	few	11	TRBJ1-1	-	CSAPVNTEAFF	TGCAGTGCCCCCGTGAACACTGAAGCTTTCTTT
TRBV4-3	-	12	TRBJ1-1	-	CASSQTGTTAFF	TGCGCCAGCAGCCAAACCGGGACCACCGCTTTCTTT